Shown below are 16 T cell receptor beta chains from a single sample sequenced in a study of cytomegalovirus exposure and HLA in healthy donors. Both 60 Vbeta primers and 13 Jbeta primers went into the PCR. The data were produced by immunoSEQ multiplex PCR, yet TCRdb's version contains in-frame clones alone and is incomplete. The sample lists around 200,000 clones, over 80% occurring once. Sequenced sample: PBMCs. Receptors were obtained from a middle-aged man in good health and CMV-seropositive.

V gene TRBV27 combines with J gene TRBJ2-7, with 9 positions matching TRBD1. The CDR3 totals 15 residues. With 0 bases clipped from V and 2 bases from J, the junction kept 2 bases outside the gene matches. Germline-derived CDR1 and CDR2 are MNHEY and SMNVEV (reference sequence). In DNA, the CDR3 is TGTGCCAGCAGTTTATCCGGGACAGGGACCTACGAGCAGTACGTC. Its protein is CASSLSGTGTYEQYV.

This chain connects TRBV9 to TRBJ1-3; D is undetermined. Trimming left V 7 bases short and J 3 bases short, with 11 bases between. Germline-derived CDR1 and CDR2 are SGDLS and YYNGEE. The CDR3 is made up of 13 amino acids. The DNA of the CDR3 is TGTGCCAGCCGTCCCAGGATTGGAAACACCATATATTTT. Amino acids: CASRPRIGNTIYF.

This chain connects TRBV2 to TRBJ2-1; 12 bases are a match to TRBD2. The V gene end was trimmed by 5 bases and the J gene end by 8 bases; junction bases not matched to a gene: 7. Germline V CDR1 and CDR2: SNHLY, FYNNEI. The CDR3 extends over 15 amino acids. The CDR3 region is CASSPPSGRAYEQFF. CDR3 DNA sequence: TGTGCCAGCAGTCCCCCTAGCGGGAGGGCCTATGAGCAGTTCTTC.

This sequence joins TRBV27 and TRBJ1-2; maybe TRBD1 (5 bases). In germline, CDR1 is MNHEY, CDR2 SMNVEV (reference sequence). The CDR3 consists of 14 residues. Deletions cut 5 bases from V and 8 bases from J, with 18 bases between. The CDR3 region is CASSGGGFPIGYTF. As DNA, the CDR3 is TGTGCCAGCAGTGGTGGGGGGTTCCCTATAGGCTACACCTTC.

The chain employs TRBV7-3 and TRBJ1-2; D gene ambiguous. The germline gives CDR1 SGHTA, CDR2 FQGTGA. Trimming removed 0 bases at V and 5 bases at J, with 10 bases between. The CDR3 loop spans 14 amino acids. Here the CDR3 DNA reads TGTGCCAGCAGCTTAACCCAACAGATATATGGCTACACCTTC. Amino acid sequence: CASSLTQQIYGYTF.

The rearrangement joins TRBV7-3 to TRBJ2-6; D is possibly TRBD2 (5 bases). V was pared by 5 bases and J by 11 bases, with 10 bases between. CDR1 and CDR2 from the germline V gene are SGHTA and FQGTGA. The CDR3 sequence is 12 residues long. CDR3 protein: CASSPDGDVLTF. Here the CDR3 DNA reads TGTGCCAGCAGCCCGGACGGGGACGTCCTGACTTTC.

The chain combines TRBV4-1 with TRBJ1-1, with unresolved D. The CDR3 has 15 residues. Trimming cost V 3 bases and J 3 bases, with 14 bases left between them. The germline CDR1 and CDR2 sequences are MGHRA and YSYEKL. CDR3 sequence (DNA): TGCGCCAGCAGCCACCTTGCCGGGGTTTACACTGAAGCTTTCTTT. This encodes CASSHLAGVYTEAFF.

The CDR3 loop reads CSATGPGGANVLTF. The DNA of the CDR3 is TGCAGCGCCACAGGGCCGGGGGGGGCCAACGTCCTGACTTTC. The rearrangement links TRBV29-1 to TRBJ2-6, with D tentatively TRBD1 (6 bases). CDR1 is SQVTM, CDR2 ANQGSEA, per germline. The V gene lost 7 bases and the J gene lost 4 bases, with 14 bases spanning the gap. The CDR3 is 14 amino acids.

V gene TRBV7-6 combines with J gene TRBJ2-7; 10 nucleotides align to TRBD2. The CDR3 is made up of 14 amino acids. V trimming: 1 base; J trimming: 6 bases; junction bases outside the gene matches: 3. In germline, CDR1 is SGHVS, CDR2 FNYEAQ. CDR3 in amino acids: CASSLGTSGSEQYF. Here the CDR3 DNA reads TGTGCCAGCAGCTTAGGGACTAGCGGAAGCGAGCAGTACTTC.

The CDR3 sequence: CASSYSGVVGEAFF. The CDR3 DNA reads as TGTGCCAGCAGTTACTCCGGGGTAGTAGGTGAAGCTTTCTTT. The chain joins TRBV6-5 to TRBJ1-1; D is undetermined. With 0 bases removed from V and 7 bases from J, the gap between germline ends came to 12 bases. Per germline, CDR1 MNHEY and CDR2 SVGAGI. The CDR3 length is 14 residues.

The genes are TRBV10-2 and TRBJ2-2; tentatively, D is TRBD1 (6 bases). The CDR3 spans 12 residues. Trimming shortened V by 5 bases and J by 7 bases, and 8 bases separated the two germline ends. Germline V gene data show CDR1 as WSHSY and CDR2 as SAAADI. The CDR3 here is CASSSGVGELFF. CDR3 in DNA: TGCGCCAGCAGTTCAGGGGTCGGGGAGCTGTTTTTT.

The J gene is TRBJ2-2, the V gene TRBV6-1, with a tentative D call TRBD1 (7 bases). Germline CDR1 MNHNS, CDR2 SASEGT. This CDR3 comprises 19 residues. The V and J ends lost 3 bases and 3 bases respectively, with 23 bases between them. The CDR3 coding sequence is TGTGCCAGCAGTGAGGGAACCACAGGGGAGGTGGGGTACACCGGGGAGCTGTTTTTT. Residues: CASSEGTTGEVGYTGELFF.

The gene calls are TRBV7-9 and TRBJ1-1, with 8 bases matching TRBD1. Germline CDR1 reads SEHNR; CDR2 reads FQNEAQ (reference sequence). The CDR3 extends over 16 amino acids. The V and J ends lost 8 bases and 2 bases, in that order; junction bases with no gene match: 13. CDR3 in amino acids: CASRRWTGTGNTEAFF. The CDR3 coding sequence is TGTGCCAGCCGGAGGTGGACCGGGACAGGCAACACTGAAGCTTTCTTT. The full variable domain, its missing parts supplied by reference TRBV7-9 and TRBJ1-1, is DTGVSQNPRHKITKRGQNVTFRCDPISEHNRLYWYRQTLGQGPEFLTYFQNEAQLEKSRLLSDRFSAERPKGSFSTLEIQRTEQGDSAMYLCASRRWTGTGNTEAFFGQGTRLTVV.

Only a few counts were recorded for this clone. The chain uses TRBV6-5 and TRBJ1-2, with 10 bases fitting TRBD1. The CDR3 sequence is 13 residues long. The V segment lost 10 bases and the J segment 2 bases; nucleotides outside the gene matches: 4. Per the germline V gene, CDR1 is MNHEY and CDR2 is SVGAGI. The CDR3 DNA sequence: TGTGCCACAGAGACAGGGGGCAACTATGGCTACACCTTC. It encodes CATETGGNYGYTF.

The chain carries TRBV14 and TRBJ2-3, with D maybe TRBD2 (5 bases). Trimming pared 0 bases from V and 2 bases from J, leaving 15 bases between. The CDR3 is 17 amino acids. From germline, CDR1 is SGHDN and CDR2 FVKESK. The CDR3 DNA sequence: TGTGCCAGCAGCCAAGATAATTGGGCGGGTCACACAGATACGCAGTATTTT. Translating it yields CASSQDNWAGHTDTQYF.

The chain links TRBV7-9 to TRBJ2-5; 7 bases align to TRBD1. The germline CDR1 and CDR2 sequences are SEHNR and FQNEAQ (reference sequence). The CDR3 runs 15 residues. After removal of 6 bases from V and 0 bases from J, the junction contained 7 bases not matched to a gene. The CDR3 DNA is TGTGCCAGCAGGCCCGGGACAGCCTACCAAGAGACCCAGTACTTC. This gives the protein CASRPGTAYQETQYF.